One and the same sample provided the 5 T cell receptor beta chains below, sequenced in a study of shared clonotypes between healthy human individuals. Clones were sequenced by immunoSEQ multiplex PCR, and TCRdb holds only the in-frame ones, with some missing. This sample has approximately 1,500,000 clones, with 95% to 99% found just once. The specimen sequenced was naive CD4+ T cells sorted from blood. As for subset: CD45RA+ positively selected. The origin of the receptors is a young man in good health.

The gene calls are TRBV6-1 and TRBJ1-5, with TRBD1 identical over 7 bases. Germline CDR1 MNHNS, CDR2 SASEGT. This CDR3 contains 13 residues. Trimming at V came to 7 bases and at J to 3 bases, leaving 3 bases not matched to a gene. CDR3 residues: CASNGQANQPQHF. Written as DNA, the CDR3 is TGTGCCAGCAACGGACAGGCCAATCAGCCCCAGCATTTT.

The rearrangement joins TRBV18 to TRBJ1-3; 9 positions agree with TRBD1. V shed 7 bases and J 4 bases; nucleotides not matched to a gene: 8. CDR1 is KGHSH and CDR2 is LQKENI in the germline V gene. This CDR3 is 15 amino acids long. The CDR3 sequence is CASFPGTGRGNTIYF. In DNA form, the CDR3 reads TGTGCCAGCTTCCCAGGGACAGGGAGAGGAAACACCATATATTTT.

This clone appeared a single time. The CDR3 here is CASRSRSGTGATRGELFF. CDR3 bases: TGTGCCAGCAGAAGTCGTTCCGGGACAGGGGCGACCAGAGGGGAGCTGTTTTTT. V usage is TRBV28 and J usage is TRBJ2-2; 10 nucleotides agree with TRBD1. In germline, CDR1 is MDHEN, CDR2 SYDVKM. The length of the CDR3 is 18 residues. The junction had 18 bases not matched to a gene; V was cut back by 6 bases and J by 8 bases.

This chain joins TRBV9 and TRBJ2-7, with a weak D call TRBD1 (6 bases). V lost 3 bases, J lost 7 bases, and 20 bases lay in between. Germline V lookup: CDR1 SGDLS, CDR2 YYNGEE. There are 15 residues in the CDR3. CDR3: CASSASGTPPQEQYF. CDR3 nucleotide sequence: TGTGCCAGCAGCGCGTCCGGGACACCCCCTCAGGAGCAGTACTTC.

V and J are TRBV18 and TRBJ2-7; maybe TRBD2 (6 bases). The ends were cut back, 0 bases at V and 6 bases at J, with 18 bases in the middle. In germline, CDR1 is KGHSH, CDR2 LQKENI. The CDR3 length is 16 residues. The CDR3 loop reads CASSPPGGAGLSEQYF. In nucleotides, the CDR3 is TGTGCCAGCTCACCACCGGGAGGCGCGGGTCTCTCCGAGCAGTACTTC.